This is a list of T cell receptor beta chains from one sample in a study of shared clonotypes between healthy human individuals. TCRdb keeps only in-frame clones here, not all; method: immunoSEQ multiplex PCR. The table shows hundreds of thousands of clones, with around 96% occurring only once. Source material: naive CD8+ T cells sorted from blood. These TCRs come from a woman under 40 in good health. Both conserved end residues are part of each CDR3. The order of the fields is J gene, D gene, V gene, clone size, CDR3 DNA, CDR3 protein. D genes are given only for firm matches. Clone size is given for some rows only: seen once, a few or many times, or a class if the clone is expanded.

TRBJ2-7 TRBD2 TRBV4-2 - TGTGCCAGCAGCCAAGAGTATGCGCTAGCGGGAGGAGGCTTCTACGAGCAGTACTTC CASSQEYALAGGGFYEQYF
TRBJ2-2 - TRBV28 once TGTGCCAGCACCCTAGGGTCAGGCCTGGTGTTCACCGGGGAGCTGTTTTTT CASTLGSGLVFTGELFF
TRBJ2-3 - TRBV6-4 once TGTGCCAGCAGTGATAGTGGTAGCGGTCGATTAGCCGTGGGAGATACGCAGTATTTT CASSDSGSGRLAVGDTQYF
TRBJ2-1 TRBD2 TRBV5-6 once TGTGCCAGCAGCCCGGGACTAGCTCCCCATGAGCAGTTCTTC CASSPGLAPHEQFF
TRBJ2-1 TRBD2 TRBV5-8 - TGTGCCAGCAGCTTAAACGCGGGAGAGAGCAATGAGCAGTTCTTC CASSLNAGESNEQFF
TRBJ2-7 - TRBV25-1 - TGTGCCAGCAGTGGAGGACTGGCGGTCTCCGAGCAGTACTTC CASSGGLAVSEQYF
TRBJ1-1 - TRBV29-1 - TGCAGCGTTTATATGGACAGTGAAGCTTTCTTT CSVYMDSEAFF
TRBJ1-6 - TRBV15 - TGTGCCACCAGCACCCACGACGGGGGTAGATCACCCCTCCACTTT CATSTHDGGRSPLHF
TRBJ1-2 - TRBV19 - TGTGCCAGTAGTCCCAGGAGGTATGGCTACACCTTC CASSPRRYGYTF
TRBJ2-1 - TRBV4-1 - TGCGCCAGCAGCCAAGAAGTGCGGCCGACTAGTTACAATGAGCAGTTCTTC CASSQEVRPTSYNEQFF
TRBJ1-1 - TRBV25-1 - TGTGCCAGCAGTGAGACCGGCGGTGGCACTGAAGCTTTCTTT CASSETGGGTEAFF
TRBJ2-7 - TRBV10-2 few TGCGCCAGCACCGAGGGCACCTCCTACGAGCAGTACTTC CASTEGTSYEQYF
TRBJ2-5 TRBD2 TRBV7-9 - TGTGCCAGCAGTCTAGCGGGAGGGGGAGAGACCCAGTACTTC CASSLAGGGETQYF
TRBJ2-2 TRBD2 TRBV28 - TGTGCCAGCACCCTAGCCGCTAGCGGGATGAACACCGGGGAGCTGTTTTTT CASTLAASGMNTGELFF
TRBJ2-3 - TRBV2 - TGTGCCAGTGGGACCCTCACAGATACGCAGTATTTT CASGTLTDTQYF
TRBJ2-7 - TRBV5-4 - TGTGCCAGCAGCTTGGAGTTAGGGGGTTCCTACGAGCAGTACTTC CASSLELGGSYEQYF
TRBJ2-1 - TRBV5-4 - TGTGCCAGCAGACGCAAAGGACTAGGGACAGGCTACAATGAGCAGTTCTTC CASRRKGLGTGYNEQFF
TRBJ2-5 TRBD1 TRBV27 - TGTGCCAGCAGCGTGACAGGGGGCGGGAGAGAGACCCAGTACTTC CASSVTGGGRETQYF
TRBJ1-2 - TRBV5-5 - TGTGCCAGCAGCTCCGCTGACATCCTCTTC CASSSADILF
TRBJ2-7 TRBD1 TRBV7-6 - TGTGCCAGCAGCCCAGGAGCCGGGACAGGGGACTACGAGCAGTACTTC CASSPGAGTGDYEQYF
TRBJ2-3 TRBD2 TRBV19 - TGTGCCAGTAGCCGACTAGCGGGAGCCGGGGATACGCAGTATTTT CASSRLAGAGDTQYF
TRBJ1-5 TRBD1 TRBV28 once TGTGCCAGCAATCGGCAGGGGGCGGGCAATCAGCCCCAGCATTTT CASNRQGAGNQPQHF
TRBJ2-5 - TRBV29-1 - TGCAGCGTTGTAAGTCGGCAAGAGACCCAGTACTTC CSVVSRQETQYF
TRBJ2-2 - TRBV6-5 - TGTGCCAGCTACGGGAACACCGGGGAGCTGTTTTTT CASYGNTGELFF
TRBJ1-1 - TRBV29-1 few TGCAGCGTTGGAGTGATCACTGAAGCTTTCTTT CSVGVITEAFF
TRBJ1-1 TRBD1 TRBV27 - TGTGCCAGCAGTTATCAACCTGGACAGGGGTTGAACACTGAAGCTTTCTTT CASSYQPGQGLNTEAFF
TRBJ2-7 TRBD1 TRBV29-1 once TGCAGCGTTAGAGGGGGCCCCACCTACGAGCAGTACTTC CSVRGGPTYEQYF
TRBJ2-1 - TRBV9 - TGTGCCAGCAGCGTAGCAGGGAACTCCTACAATGAGCAGTTCTTC CASSVAGNSYNEQFF
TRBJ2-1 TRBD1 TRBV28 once TGTGCCAGCAGTTTCAAGACAGGGGGGTACAATGAGCAGTTCTTC CASSFKTGGYNEQFF
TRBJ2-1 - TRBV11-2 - TGTGCCAGCAGGGGTCCCGGGACGCAGTCCTACAATGAGCAGTTCTTC CASRGPGTQSYNEQFF
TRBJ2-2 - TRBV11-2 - TGTGCCAGCAGCAGCTGGGCCTCCCCCGGGGAGCTGTTTTTT CASSSWASPGELFF
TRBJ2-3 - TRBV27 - TGTGCCAGCGGACACACAGATACGCAGTATTTT CASGHTDTQYF
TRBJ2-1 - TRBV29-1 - TGCCATGTGGTCGGCGAATCCTACAATGAGCAGTTCTTC CHVVGESYNEQFF
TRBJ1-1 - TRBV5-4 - TGTGCCAGCAGATCCCCGTCTGAAGCTTTCTTT CASRSPSEAFF
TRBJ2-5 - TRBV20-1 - TGCAGTGCTAGAGTTCAGACTACCTGGTACTTC CSARVQTTWYF
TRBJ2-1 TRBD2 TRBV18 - TGTGCCAGCTCACCCCTGGAGGAGCGGGAGGGCCCTGATGAGCAGTTCTTC CASSPLEEREGPDEQFF
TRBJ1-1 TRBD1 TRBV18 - TGTGCCAGCTCACCAACAGGGGTGAACACTGAAGCTTTCTTT CASSPTGVNTEAFF
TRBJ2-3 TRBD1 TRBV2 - TGTGCCAGCAACTCGGGACAGACCTTCACAGATACGCAGTATTTT CASNSGQTFTDTQYF
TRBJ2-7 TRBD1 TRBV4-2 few TGTGCCAGCAGCCAATGGACAGGCTCCTACGAGCAGTACTTC CASSQWTGSYEQYF
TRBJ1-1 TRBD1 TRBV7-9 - TGTGCCAGCAGCCAAACAGGGGTACTAACTGAAGCTTTCTTT CASSQTGVLTEAFF
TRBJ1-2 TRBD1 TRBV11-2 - TGTGCCAGCAGCGATTGGACAGGGGCCAACTATGGCTACACCTTC CASSDWTGANYGYTF
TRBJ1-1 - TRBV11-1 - TGTGCCAGCAGCTGGGACAACACTGAAGCTTTCTTT CASSWDNTEAFF
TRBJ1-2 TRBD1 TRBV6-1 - TGTGCCAGCAGGACGGACAGGGCGTATGGCTACACCTTC CASRTDRAYGYTF
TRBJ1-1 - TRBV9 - TGTGCCAGCAGCGTAGGAAACGGGAACACTGAAGCTTTCTTT CASSVGNGNTEAFF
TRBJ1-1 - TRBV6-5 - TGTGCCAGCAGCAATAGCGGGGGTGTCGTTGAAGCTTTCTTT CASSNSGGVVEAFF
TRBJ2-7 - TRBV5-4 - TGTGCCAGCAGCCCCTGGGACGGCAGCTCCTACGAGCAGTACTTC CASSPWDGSSYEQYF
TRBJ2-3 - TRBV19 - TGTGCCAGTAGTAGCGGGAAGGTAGATACGCAGTATTTT CASSSGKVDTQYF
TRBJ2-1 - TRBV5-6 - TGTGCCAGCAGCCCGGATCCAGGTGAGCAGTTCTTC CASSPDPGEQFF
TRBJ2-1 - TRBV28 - TGTGCCAGCAGTTTACAGGGAAGCTACAATGAGCAGTTCTTC CASSLQGSYNEQFF
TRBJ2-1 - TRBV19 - TGTGCCAGTAGTCCCTTAGAGTTCTACAATGAGCAGTTCTTC CASSPLEFYNEQFF